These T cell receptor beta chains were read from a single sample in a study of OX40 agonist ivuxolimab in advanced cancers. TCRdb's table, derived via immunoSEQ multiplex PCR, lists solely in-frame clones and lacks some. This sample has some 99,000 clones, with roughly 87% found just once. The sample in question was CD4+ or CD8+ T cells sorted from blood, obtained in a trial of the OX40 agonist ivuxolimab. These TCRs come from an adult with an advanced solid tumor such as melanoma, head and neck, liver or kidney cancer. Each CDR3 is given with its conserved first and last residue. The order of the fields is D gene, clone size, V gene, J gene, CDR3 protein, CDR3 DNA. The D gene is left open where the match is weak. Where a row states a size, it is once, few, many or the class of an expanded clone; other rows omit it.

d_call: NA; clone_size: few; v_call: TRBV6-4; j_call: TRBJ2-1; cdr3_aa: CAARLGPLDEQFF; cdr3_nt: TGTGCCGCCCGTCTGGGGCCACTGGATGAGCAGTTCTTC
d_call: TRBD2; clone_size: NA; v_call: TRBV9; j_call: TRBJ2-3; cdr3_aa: CASSVAVGSGRKSDTQYF; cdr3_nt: TGTGCCAGCAGCGTAGCGGTTGGTAGCGGGAGGAAATCAGATACGCAGTATTTT
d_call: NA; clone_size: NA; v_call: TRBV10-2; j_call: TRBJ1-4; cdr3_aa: CASSESGPTGEKLFF; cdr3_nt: TGCGCCAGCAGTGAGTCCGGACCTACAGGGGAAAAACTGTTTTTT
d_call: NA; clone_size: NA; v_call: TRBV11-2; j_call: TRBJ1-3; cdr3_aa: CASSLRASGGNTIYF; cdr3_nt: TGTGCCAGCAGCTTACGGGCCTCAGGTGGAAACACCATATATTTT
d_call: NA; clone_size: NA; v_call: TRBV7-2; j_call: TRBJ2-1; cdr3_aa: CASSQGGHEEQFF; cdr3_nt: TGTGCCAGCAGCCAGGGGGGGCATGAAGAGCAGTTCTTC
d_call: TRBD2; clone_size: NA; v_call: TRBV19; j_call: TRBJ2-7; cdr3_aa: CASSIELADPYEQYF; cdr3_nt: TGTGCCAGTAGTATAGAACTAGCGGATCCCTACGAGCAGTACTTC
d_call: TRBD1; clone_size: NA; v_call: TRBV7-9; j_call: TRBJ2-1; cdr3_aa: CAAPRGQGDYNEQFF; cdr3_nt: TGTGCCGCGCCCAGGGGACAGGGAGACTACAATGAGCAGTTCTTC
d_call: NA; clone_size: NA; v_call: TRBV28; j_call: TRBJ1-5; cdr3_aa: CASSSPNQPQHF; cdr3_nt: TGTGCCAGCAGTTCCCCCAATCAGCCCCAGCATTTT
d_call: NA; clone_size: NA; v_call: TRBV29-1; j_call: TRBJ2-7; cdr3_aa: CSATGPFSYEQYF; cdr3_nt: TGCAGCGCTACAGGGCCGTTTTCCTACGAGCAGTACTTC
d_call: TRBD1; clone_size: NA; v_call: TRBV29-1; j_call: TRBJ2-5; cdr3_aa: CSVNRGRGETQYF; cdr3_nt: TGCAGCGTCAACAGGGGGCGTGGAGAGACCCAGTACTTC
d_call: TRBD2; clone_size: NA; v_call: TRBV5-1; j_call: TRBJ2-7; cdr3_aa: CASSLDSPTSGRGYEQYF; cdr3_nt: TGCGCCAGCAGCTTGGATTCCCCGACTAGCGGGAGAGGCTACGAGCAGTACTTC
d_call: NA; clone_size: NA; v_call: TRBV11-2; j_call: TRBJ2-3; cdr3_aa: CASSPLTSTDTQYF; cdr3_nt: TGTGCCAGCAGCCCATTGACTAGCACAGATACGCAGTATTTT
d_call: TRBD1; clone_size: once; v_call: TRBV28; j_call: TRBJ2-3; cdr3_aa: CATRTGGTDTQYF; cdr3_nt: TGTGCCACCCGGACAGGGGGCACAGATACGCAGTATTTT
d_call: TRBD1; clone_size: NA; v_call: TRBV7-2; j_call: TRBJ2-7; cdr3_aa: CASSLAGTGTYEQYF; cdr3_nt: TGTGCCAGCAGCTTAGCGGGGACAGGGACCTACGAGCAGTACTTC
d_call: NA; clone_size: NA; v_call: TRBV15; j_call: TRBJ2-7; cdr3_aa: CATSRDRSYEQYF; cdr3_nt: TGTGCCACCAGCAGAGACAGGTCCTACGAGCAGTACTTC
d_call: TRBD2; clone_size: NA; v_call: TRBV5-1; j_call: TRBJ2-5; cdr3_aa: CASSLVFSGLAGIERETQYF; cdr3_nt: TGCGCCAGCAGCTTGGTATTTTCGGGACTAGCGGGAATTGAACGAGAGACCCAGTACTTC
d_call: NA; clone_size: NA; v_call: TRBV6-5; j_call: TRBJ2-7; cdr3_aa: CASSYGAGGYEQYF; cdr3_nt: TGTGCCAGCAGTTACGGGGCAGGTGGCTACGAGCAGTACTTC
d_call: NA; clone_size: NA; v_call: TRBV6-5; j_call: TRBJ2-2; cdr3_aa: CASSLRSNRAGELFF; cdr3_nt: TGTGCCAGCAGTTTACGATCTAATCGGGCCGGGGAGCTGTTTTTT
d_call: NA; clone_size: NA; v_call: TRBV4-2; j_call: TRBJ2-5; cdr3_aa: CASSQGARAETQYF; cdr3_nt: TGTGCCAGCAGCCAAGGAGCCAGAGCCGAGACCCAGTACTTC
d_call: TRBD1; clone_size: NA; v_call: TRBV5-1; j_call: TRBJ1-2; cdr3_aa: CASSLWGSGQGASGYTF; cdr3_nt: TGCGCCAGCAGCTTGTGGGGCTCGGGACAGGGGGCGTCTGGCTACACCTTC